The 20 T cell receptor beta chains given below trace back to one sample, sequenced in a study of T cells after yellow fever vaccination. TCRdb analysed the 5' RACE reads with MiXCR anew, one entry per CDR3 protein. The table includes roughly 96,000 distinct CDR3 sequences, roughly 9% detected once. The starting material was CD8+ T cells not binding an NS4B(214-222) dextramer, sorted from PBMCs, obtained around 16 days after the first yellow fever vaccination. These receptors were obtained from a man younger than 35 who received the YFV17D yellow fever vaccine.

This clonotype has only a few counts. The CDR3 nucleotides read TGTGCCAGCAGTGGTCTAGTGAGGACAGATACGCAGTATTTT. The encoded protein is CASSGLVRTDTQYF. The chain employs TRBV2 and TRBJ2-3; no clear D. This CDR3 spans 14 amino acids. Germline V lookup: CDR1 SNHLY, CDR2 FYNNEI. V lost 4 bases and J lost 3, with 11 bases in between.

CDR3 protein: CSAIPPSYNEQFF. CDR3 nucleotide sequence: TGCAGTGCCATCCCCCCCTCCTACAATGAGCAGTTCTTC. V and J are TRBV20-1 and TRBJ2-1; D remains unclear. Trimming took 6 bases from V and 0 from J, leaving 9 bases between them. The CDR3 consists of 13 residues. From germline, CDR1 is DFQATT and CDR2 SNEGSKA (reference sequence).

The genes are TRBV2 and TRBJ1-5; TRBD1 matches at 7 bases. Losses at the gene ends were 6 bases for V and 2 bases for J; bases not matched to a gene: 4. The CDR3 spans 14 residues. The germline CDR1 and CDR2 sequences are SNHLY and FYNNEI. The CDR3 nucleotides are TGTGCCAGCAGGGGACAGTTTGGCAATCAGCCCCAGCATTTT. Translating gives CASRGQFGNQPQHF.

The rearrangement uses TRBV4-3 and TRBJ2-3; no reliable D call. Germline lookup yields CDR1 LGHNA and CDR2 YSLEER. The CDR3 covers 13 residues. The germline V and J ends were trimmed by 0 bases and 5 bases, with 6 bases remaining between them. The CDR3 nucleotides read TGCGCCAGCAGCCAAGAGGTTCGAGATACGCAGTATTTT. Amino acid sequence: CASSQEVRDTQYF.

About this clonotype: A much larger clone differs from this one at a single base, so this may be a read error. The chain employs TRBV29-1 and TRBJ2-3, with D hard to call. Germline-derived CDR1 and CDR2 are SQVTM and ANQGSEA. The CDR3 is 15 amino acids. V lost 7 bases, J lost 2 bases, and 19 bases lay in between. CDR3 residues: CSAIPIDVDTDTQYF. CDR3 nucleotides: TGCAGCGCCATACCCATAGACGTCGACACAGATACGCAGTATTTT.

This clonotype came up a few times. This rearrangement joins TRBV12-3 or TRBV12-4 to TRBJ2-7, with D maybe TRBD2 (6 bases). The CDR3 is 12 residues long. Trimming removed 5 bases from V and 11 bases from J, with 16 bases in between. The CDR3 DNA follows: TGTGCCAGCAGTCCATCGGGCGGGACGGAGTACTTC. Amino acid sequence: CASSPSGGTEYF.

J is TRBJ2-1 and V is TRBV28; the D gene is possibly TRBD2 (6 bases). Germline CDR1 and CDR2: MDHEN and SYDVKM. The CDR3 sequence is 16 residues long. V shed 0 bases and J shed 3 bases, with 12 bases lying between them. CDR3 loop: CASSLWGGTNYNEQFF. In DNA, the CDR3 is TGTGCCAGCAGTTTATGGGGGGGAACGAACTACAATGAGCAGTTCTTC.

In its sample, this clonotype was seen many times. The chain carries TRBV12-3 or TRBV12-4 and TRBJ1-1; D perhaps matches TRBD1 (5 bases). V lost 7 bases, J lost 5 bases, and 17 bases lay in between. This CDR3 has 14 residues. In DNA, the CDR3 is TGTGCCAGCATGCTCTCAGGGATGGGGACTGAAGCTTTCTTT. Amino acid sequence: CASMLSGMGTEAFF.

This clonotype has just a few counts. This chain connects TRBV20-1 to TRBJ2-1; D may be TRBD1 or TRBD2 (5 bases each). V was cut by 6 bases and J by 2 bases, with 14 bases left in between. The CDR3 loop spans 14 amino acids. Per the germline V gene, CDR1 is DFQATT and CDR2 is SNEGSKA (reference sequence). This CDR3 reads CSARDPPPYNEQFF. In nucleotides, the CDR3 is TGCAGTGCCAGGGACCCTCCGCCCTACAATGAGCAGTTCTTC.

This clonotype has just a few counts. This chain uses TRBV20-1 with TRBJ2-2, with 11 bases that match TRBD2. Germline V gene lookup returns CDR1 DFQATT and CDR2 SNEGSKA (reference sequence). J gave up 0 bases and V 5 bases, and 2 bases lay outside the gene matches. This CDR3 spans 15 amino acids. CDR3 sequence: CSADSGGANTGELFF. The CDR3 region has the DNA TGCAGTGCTGATAGCGGGGGGGCGAACACCGGGGAGCTGTTTTTT.

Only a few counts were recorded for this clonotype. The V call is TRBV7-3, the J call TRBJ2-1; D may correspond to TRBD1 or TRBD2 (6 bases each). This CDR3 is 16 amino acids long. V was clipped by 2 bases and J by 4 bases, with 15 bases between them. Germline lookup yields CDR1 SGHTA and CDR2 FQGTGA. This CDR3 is CASSLSGGLFYNEQFF. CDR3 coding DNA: TGTGCCAGCAGCTTATCTGGGGGGCTGTTTTACAATGAGCAGTTCTTC.

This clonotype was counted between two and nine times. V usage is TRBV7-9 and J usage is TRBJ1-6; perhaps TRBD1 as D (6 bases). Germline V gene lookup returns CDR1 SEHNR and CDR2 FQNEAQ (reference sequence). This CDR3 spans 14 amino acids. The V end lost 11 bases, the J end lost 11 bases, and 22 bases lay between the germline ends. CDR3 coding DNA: TGTGCCGGGCGCGGGGGCGTAGGGTCCACACCCCTCCACTTT. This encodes CAGRGGVGSTPLHF.

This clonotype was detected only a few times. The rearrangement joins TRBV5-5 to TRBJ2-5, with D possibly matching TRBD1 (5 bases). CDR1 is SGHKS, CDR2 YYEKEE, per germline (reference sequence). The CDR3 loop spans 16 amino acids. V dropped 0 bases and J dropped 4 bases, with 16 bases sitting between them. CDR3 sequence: CASSLVWDAGLETQYF. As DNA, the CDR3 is TGTGCCAGCAGCTTGGTATGGGATGCAGGGTTAGAGACCCAGTACTTC.

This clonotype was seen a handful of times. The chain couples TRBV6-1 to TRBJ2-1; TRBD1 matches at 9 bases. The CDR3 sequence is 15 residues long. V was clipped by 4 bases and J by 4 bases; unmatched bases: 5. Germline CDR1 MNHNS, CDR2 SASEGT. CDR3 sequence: CASSARDRVYNEQFF. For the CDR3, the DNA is TGTGCCAGCAGTGCCCGGGACAGGGTTTACAATGAGCAGTTCTTC.

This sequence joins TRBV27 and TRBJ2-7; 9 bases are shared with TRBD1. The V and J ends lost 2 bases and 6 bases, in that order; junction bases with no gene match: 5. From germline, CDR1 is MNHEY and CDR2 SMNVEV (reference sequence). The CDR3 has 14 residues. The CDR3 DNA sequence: TGTGCCAGCAGTTTAGTCGGACAGGGGATCGAGCAGTACTTC. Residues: CASSLVGQGIEQYF.

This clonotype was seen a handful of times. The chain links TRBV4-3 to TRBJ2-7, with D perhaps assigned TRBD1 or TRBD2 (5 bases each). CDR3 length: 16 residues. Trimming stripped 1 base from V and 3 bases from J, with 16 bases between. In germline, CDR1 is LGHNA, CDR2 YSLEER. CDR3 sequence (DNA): TGCGCCAGCAGCCAAGGGACCGGGGCTCAAAACTACGAGCAGTACTTC. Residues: CASSQGTGAQNYEQYF.

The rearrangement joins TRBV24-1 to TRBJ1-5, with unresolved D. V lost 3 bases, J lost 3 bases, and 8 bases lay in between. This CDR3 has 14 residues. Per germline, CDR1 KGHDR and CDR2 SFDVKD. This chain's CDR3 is CATSDSQSNQPQHF. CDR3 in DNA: TGTGCCACCAGTGATAGTCAGTCCAATCAGCCCCAGCATTTT.

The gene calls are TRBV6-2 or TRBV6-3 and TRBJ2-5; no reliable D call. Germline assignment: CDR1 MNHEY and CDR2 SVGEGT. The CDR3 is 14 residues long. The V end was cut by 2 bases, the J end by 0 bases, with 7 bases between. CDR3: CASSYLGNQETQYF. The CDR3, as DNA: TGTGCCAGCAGTTACCTTGGGAACCAAGAGACCCAGTACTTC.

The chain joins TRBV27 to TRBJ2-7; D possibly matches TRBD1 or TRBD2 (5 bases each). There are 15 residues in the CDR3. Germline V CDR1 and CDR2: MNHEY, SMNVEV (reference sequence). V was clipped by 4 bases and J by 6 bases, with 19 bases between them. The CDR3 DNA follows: TGTGCCAGCAGTTCCACCCAGCACGGGGCCGGCGAGCAGTACTTC. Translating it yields CASSSTQHGAGEQYF.

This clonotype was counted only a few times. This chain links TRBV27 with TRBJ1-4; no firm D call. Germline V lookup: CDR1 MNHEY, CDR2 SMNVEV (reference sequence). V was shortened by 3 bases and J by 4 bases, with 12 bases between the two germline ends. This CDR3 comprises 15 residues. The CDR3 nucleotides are TGTGCCAGCAGTTTCCTTGGACGGAATAATGAAAAACTGTTTTTT. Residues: CASSFLGRNNEKLFF.